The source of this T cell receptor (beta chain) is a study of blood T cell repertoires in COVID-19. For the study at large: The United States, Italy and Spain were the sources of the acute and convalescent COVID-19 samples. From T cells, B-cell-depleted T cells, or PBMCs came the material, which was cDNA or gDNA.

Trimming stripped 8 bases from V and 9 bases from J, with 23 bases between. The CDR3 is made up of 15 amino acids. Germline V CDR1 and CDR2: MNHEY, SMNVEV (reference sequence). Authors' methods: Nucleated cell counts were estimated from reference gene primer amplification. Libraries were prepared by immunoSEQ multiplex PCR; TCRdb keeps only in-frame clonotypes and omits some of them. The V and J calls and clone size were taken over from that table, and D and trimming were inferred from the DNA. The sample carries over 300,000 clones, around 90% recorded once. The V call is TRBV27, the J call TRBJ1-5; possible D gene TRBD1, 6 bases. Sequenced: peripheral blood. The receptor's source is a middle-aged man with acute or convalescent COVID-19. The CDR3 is CASSLGQGPKWPQHF. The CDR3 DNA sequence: TGTGCCAGCTCCCTAGGGCAGGGGCCGAAGTGGCCCCAGCATTTT.